This T cell receptor beta chain was recorded in a study of blood T cell repertoires in COVID-19. The overall study: COVID-19 samples, acute and convalescent, were from the United States, Italy and Spain. From T cells, B-cell-depleted T cells, or PBMCs came the material, which was cDNA or gDNA.

Seattle patients were enrolled while actively infected and followed longitudinally. Per the study methods: Estimated nucleated cell counts came from reference gene primer amplification. Here immunoSEQ multiplex PCR was the method, and the copy in TCRdb shows in-frame clones only, minus some. For V, J and clone size, that table is used; D and trimming come from the DNA. Of roughly 340,000 clones listed, 88% are singletons. The CDR3 has 16 residues. Trimming pared 1 base from V and 7 bases from J, leaving 18 bases between. The germline V gene encodes CDR1 SGHTS and CDR2 YDEGEE. The chain uses TRBV5-8 and TRBJ1-5; D might be TRBD1 (6 bases). The clonotype comes from a woman between 70 and 85 years old with COVID-19, enrolled during active disease. The sequencing sample was made of peripheral blood. The CDR3 bases are TGTGCCAGCAGCTTGACAACTCAGGGGTTCGGGCAGCCCCAGCATTTT. It codes for CASSLTTQGFGQPQHF.